This passage covers 5 T cell receptor beta chains from one sample sequenced in a study of blood T cell repertoires in COVID-19. The protocol was immunoSEQ multiplex PCR, while the TCRdb copy is restricted to in-frame clones and leaves out a portion. The sample has 300,000 to 400,000 clones; 85% to 95% are singletons. Sequencing used PBMCs or T cells enriched from blood (not recorded which). The receptors derive from a woman aged 25 to 39 who had been exposed to COVID-19.

The gene calls are TRBV20-1 and TRBJ2-7; D is possibly TRBD2 (5 bases). Germline assignment: CDR1 DFQATT and CDR2 SNEGSKA (reference sequence). The CDR3 consists of 13 residues. Trimming took off 3 bases at V and 0 bases at J, with 9 bases between the two ends. CDR3 sequence: CSASGGSSYEQYF. The CDR3 DNA follows: TGCAGTGCTAGTGGTGGGAGCTCCTACGAGCAGTACTTC.

This clone was observed a few times. V and J are TRBV6-5 and TRBJ2-1; D uncertain. Trimming stripped 8 bases from V and 6 bases from J, with 17 bases between. The length of the CDR3 is 14 residues. Germline loops: CDR1 MNHEY, CDR2 SVGAGI. In DNA form, the CDR3 reads TGTGCCAGCTCCTCATGGTTAGCCTCCAATGAGCAGTTCTTC. It codes for CASSSWLASNEQFF.

V usage is TRBV2 and J usage is TRBJ2-5, with D perhaps TRBD2 (5 bases). V gave up 5 bases and J gave up 5 bases, with 9 bases separating them. This CDR3 has 12 residues. Germline V gene sequence: CDR1 SNHLY, CDR2 FYNNEI. CDR3 DNA: TGTGCCAGCAGTCTTGAGCGGGAGACCCAGTACTTC. The encoded protein is CASSLERETQYF.

This clone was seen a single time. This chain joins TRBV5-5 and TRBJ2-5, with TRBD2 matching over 11 bases. Looked up from germline, CDR1 is SGHKS and CDR2 is YYEKEE (reference sequence). Germline trimming cut 1 base from V and 2 bases from J; bases unmatched to any gene: 7. The CDR3 loop spans 17 amino acids. The CDR3 loop reads CASSLRASGGRQETQYF. Here the CDR3 DNA reads TGTGCCAGCAGCTTGAGGGCTAGCGGGGGGAGGCAAGAGACCCAGTACTTC.

The chain has TRBV28 and TRBJ1-5; D is perhaps TRBD1 (6 bases). The V gene's germline CDR1 is MDHEN and CDR2 SYDVKM. The ends were cut back, 5 bases at V and 1 base at J, with 15 bases in the middle. The CDR3 runs 16 residues. Written as DNA, the CDR3 is TGTGCCAGCAGTCCTTATCAGGGGTTAAGCAATCAGCCCCAGCATTTT. Translated, it gives CASSPYQGLSNQPQHF.